This is a list of T cell receptor beta chains from one sample in a study of human T cells and chemical hapten exposure. Each CDR3 protein is one row after TCRdb ran MiXCR on the RACE reads. The sample holds about 190,000 distinct CDR3 sequences, under 30% seen once. The material sequenced was whole blood, taken in connection with sensitization to the hapten diphenylcyclopropenone (DPC). The source is a woman in her 40s with alopecia areata. Some clones in this sample may be carry-over from other donors' samples. Both conserved end residues are part of each CDR3. The D gene is left open where the match is weak. Clone size, where shown, is once, few, many, or a class for clones that have expanded.

V	J	D	size	CDR3	DNA
TRBV5-1	TRBJ2-1	TRBD1	many	CASSLGGTGAYNEQFF	TGCGCCAGCAGCTTGGGGGGGACAGGAGCCTACAATGAGCAGTTCTTC
TRBV5-1	TRBJ2-3	TRBD2	few	CASSLGLSGRKPDTQYF	TGCGCCAGCAGCTTGGGATTGAGCGGGAGAAAGCCAGATACGCAGTATTTT
TRBV6-6	TRBJ2-3	TRBD2	NA	CASSYSSSGRGDTQYF	TGTGCCAGCAGTTACTCCTCTAGCGGGAGGGGAGATACGCAGTATTTT
TRBV15	TRBJ2-7	NA	few	CATSSSPGQPPTYEQYF	TGTGCCACCAGCAGCTCTCCCGGACAGCCACCGACCTACGAGCAGTACTTC
TRBV28	TRBJ1-5	NA	NA	CASSSDRRPHF	TGTGCCAGCAGTTCCGACAGGAGGCCGCATTTT
TRBV11-2	TRBJ2-1	TRBD2	NA	CASSLALYGLAGVNEQFF	TGTGCCAGCAGCTTAGCCCTATACGGACTAGCGGGTGTCAATGAGCAGTTCTTC
TRBV29-1	TRBJ2-7	TRBD1	once	CSVGQGISYEQYF	TGCAGCGTAGGACAGGGGATCTCCTACGAGCAGTACTTC
TRBV19	TRBJ2-7	NA	few	CASSIGRGPSIEQYF	TGTGCCAGTAGTATAGGGAGGGGGCCTTCGATCGAGCAGTACTTC
TRBV29-1	TRBJ2-7	NA	NA	CSVVGTLRSRYEQYF	TGCAGCGTTGTCGGCACACTCCGGTCCCGCTACGAGCAGTACTTC
TRBV10-3	TRBJ2-5	NA	NA	CAISESFGNRNTQYF	TGTGCCATCAGTGAGTCCTTCGGCAATCGAAATACCCAGTACTTC
TRBV5-4	TRBJ2-1	TRBD2	NA	CASSRSGSPGSNEQFF	TGTGCCAGCAGCCGCAGCGGGAGCCCCGGGAGCAATGAGCAGTTCTTC
TRBV7-3	TRBJ1-1	NA	NA	CASSNALQGRAFF	TGTGCCAGCAGCAACGCCTTACAGGGAAGGGCTTTCTTT
TRBV28	TRBJ2-7	TRBD1	few	CASNGQEPYEQYF	TGTGCCAGTAACGGACAGGAGCCCTACGAGCAGTACTTC
TRBV20-1	TRBJ2-5	TRBD2	few	CSARIVGTKETQYF	TGCAGTGCTCGCATCGTTGGGACTAAAGAGACCCAGTACTTC
TRBV6-2/TRBV6-3	TRBJ2-7	TRBD2	few	CASNYAGVPPSEQYF	TGTGCCAGCAACTATGCGGGAGTCCCCCCTTCCGAGCAGTACTTC